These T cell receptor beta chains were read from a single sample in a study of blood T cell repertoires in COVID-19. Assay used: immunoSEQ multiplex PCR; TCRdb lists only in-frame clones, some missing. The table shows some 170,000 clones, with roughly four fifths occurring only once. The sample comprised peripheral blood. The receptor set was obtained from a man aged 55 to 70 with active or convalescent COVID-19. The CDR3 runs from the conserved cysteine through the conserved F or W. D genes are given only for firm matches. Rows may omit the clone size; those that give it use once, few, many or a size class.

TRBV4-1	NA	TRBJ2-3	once	CASSQGASRTDTQYF	TGCGCCAGCAGCCAAGGGGCCAGTCGCACAGATACGCAGTATTTT
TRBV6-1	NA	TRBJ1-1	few	CASSERGVNTEAFF	TGTGCCAGCAGTGAACGGGGAGTGAACACTGAAGCTTTCTTT
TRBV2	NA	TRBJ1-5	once	CASSARGGNQPQHF	TGTGCCAGCAGTGCCCGCGGAGGCAATCAGCCCCAGCATTTT
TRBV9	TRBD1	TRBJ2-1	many	CASSTGTGQYNEQFF	TGTGCCAGCAGCACGGGGACAGGGCAGTACAATGAGCAGTTCTTC
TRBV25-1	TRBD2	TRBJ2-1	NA	CASIGGLAGGLGNEQFF	TGTGCCAGCATCGGGGGACTAGCGGGAGGGTTGGGCAATGAGCAGTTCTTC
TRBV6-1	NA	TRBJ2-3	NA	CASSEAGGRRHGTDTQYF	TGTGCCAGCAGTGAAGCAGGAGGCCGGCGACATGGGACAGATACGCAGTATTTT
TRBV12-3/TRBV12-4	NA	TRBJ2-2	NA	CASDRSNTGELFF	TGTGCCAGCGACAGGTCGAACACCGGGGAGCTGTTTTTT
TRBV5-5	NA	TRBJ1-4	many	CASSWGQTTNEKLFF	TGTGCCAGCAGCTGGGGGCAAACTACTAATGAAAAACTGTTTTTT
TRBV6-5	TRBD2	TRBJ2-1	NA	CASSTEQRGYNEQFF	TGTGCCAGCAGCACCGAACAGCGGGGGTACAATGAGCAGTTCTTC
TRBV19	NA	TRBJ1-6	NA	CASNLGSSYNSPLHF	TGTGCCAGTAACTTAGGGAGCTCCTATAATTCACCCCTCCACTTT
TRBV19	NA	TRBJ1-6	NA	CASSKAPARTALHF	TGTGCCAGTAGTAAGGCACCCGCAAGGACAGCTCTCCACTTT
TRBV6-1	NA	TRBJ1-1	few	CASSEGRGWGTEAFF	TGTGCCAGCAGTGAAGGGAGGGGTTGGGGCACTGAAGCTTTCTTT
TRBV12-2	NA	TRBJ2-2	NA	CASRPSGLAGDRGELFF	TGTGCAAGTCGCCCCTCGGGACTAGCGGGAGACAGAGGGGAGCTGTTTTTT
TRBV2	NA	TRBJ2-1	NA	CASSAEEKGRQFF	TGTGCCAGCAGTGCGGAGGAAAAAGGGAGGCAGTTCTTC
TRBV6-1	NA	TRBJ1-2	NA	CASRQKVYGYTF	TGTGCCAGTCGACAGAAAGTCTATGGCTACACCTTC
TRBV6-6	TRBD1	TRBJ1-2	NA	CASSSAGGRPNYGYTF	TGTGCCAGCAGTTCCGCAGGGGGCCGCCCAAACTATGGCTACACCTTC
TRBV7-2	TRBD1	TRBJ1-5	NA	CASSKTGGNQPQHF	TGTGCCAGCAGCAAGACAGGGGGCAATCAGCCCCAGCATTTT
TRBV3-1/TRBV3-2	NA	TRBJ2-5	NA	CASSQNAYQETQYF	TGTGCCAGCAGCCAAAACGCGTACCAAGAGACCCAGTACTTC
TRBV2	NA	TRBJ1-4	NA	CASSESLEWKLFF	TGTGCCAGCAGTGAATCCTTGGAGTGGAAACTGTTTTTT
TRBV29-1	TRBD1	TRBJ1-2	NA	CSVEGPLGQGNGYTF	TGCAGCGTTGAAGGCCCCCTCGGACAGGGCAATGGCTACACCTTC
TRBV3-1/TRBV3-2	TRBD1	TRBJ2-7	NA	CASSQSRWGTGSSYEQYF	TGTGCCAGCAGCCAGTCACGGTGGGGGACAGGGAGCTCCTACGAGCAGTACTTC
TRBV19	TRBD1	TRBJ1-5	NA	CASSLAALILRGRGNQPQHF	TGTGCCAGTAGTCTCGCAGCCCTCATCCTCAGGGGGAGAGGCAATCAGCCCCAGCATTTT
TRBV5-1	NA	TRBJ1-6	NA	CASSLAAIQGSPLHF	TGCGCCAGCAGCTTGGCGGCCATTCAGGGTTCACCCCTCCACTTT
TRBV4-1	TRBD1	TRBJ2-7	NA	CASSQGSSGGYYEQYF	TGCGCCAGCAGCCAAGGTAGTTCAGGGGGTTACTACGAGCAGTACTTC
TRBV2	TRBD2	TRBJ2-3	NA	CASETSGGSTDTQYF	TGTGCCAGCGAAACTAGCGGGGGAAGCACAGATACGCAGTATTTT
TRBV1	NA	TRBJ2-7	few	CTSSHGLVDEQYF	TGCACCAGCAGCCACGGACTAGTCGACGAGCAGTACTTC